This T cell receptor (beta chain) is from a study of blood T cell repertoires in COVID-19. Study as a whole: The origin of the acute and convalescent COVID-19 samples was the United States, Italy and Spain.

Per the original data handling: Amplifying reference gene primers gave estimates of nucleated cell counts. Here immunoSEQ multiplex PCR was the method, and the copy in TCRdb shows in-frame clones only, minus some. The V and J calls and clone size were taken over from that table, and D and trimming were inferred from the DNA. The sample shows 60,000 to 75,000 clones, 76% of them seen only once. The V gene lost 4 bases and the J gene lost 5 bases, with 11 bases spanning the gap. This CDR3 spans 13 amino acids. CDR1 and CDR2 (germline): MNHEY, SMNVEV (reference sequence). V and J are TRBV27 and TRBJ1-1; a possible D gene is TRBD1 (5 bases). This TCR derives from a woman in her forties or fifties with active or convalescent COVID-19. Sequenced sample: peripheral blood. CDR3 bases: TGTGCCAGCAGTTCCGCAGGGAGGACTGAAGCTTTCTTT. Its protein product is CASSSAGRTEAFF.